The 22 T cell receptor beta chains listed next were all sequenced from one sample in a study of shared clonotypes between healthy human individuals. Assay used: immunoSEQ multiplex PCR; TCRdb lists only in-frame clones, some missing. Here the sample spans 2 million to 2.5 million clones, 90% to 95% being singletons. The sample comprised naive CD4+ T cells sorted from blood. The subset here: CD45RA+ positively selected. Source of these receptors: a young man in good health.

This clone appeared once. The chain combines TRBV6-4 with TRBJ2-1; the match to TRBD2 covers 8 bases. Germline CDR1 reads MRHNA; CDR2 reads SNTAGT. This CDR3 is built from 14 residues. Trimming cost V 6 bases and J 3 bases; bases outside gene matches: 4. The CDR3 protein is CASSRSGGYNEQFF. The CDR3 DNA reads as TGTGCCAGCAGCAGGAGCGGGGGCTACAATGAGCAGTTCTTC.

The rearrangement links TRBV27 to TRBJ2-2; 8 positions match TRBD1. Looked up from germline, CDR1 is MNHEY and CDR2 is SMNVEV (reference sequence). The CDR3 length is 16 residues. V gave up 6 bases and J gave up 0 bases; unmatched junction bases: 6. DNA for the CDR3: TGTGCCAGCAGACGGGCGGGACAGGCGAACACCGGGGAGCTGTTTTTT. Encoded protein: CASRRAGQANTGELFF.

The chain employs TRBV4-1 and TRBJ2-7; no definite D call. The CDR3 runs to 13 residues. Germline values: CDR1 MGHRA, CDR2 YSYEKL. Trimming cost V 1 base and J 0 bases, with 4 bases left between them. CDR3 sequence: CASSQGSSYEQYF. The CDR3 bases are TGCGCCAGCAGCCAAGGGAGCTCCTACGAGCAGTACTTC.

Written as DNA, the CDR3 is TGTGCCAGCAGTGCGGTAGTTCAAGAGACCCAGTACTTC. Translated, it gives CASSAVVQETQYF. The gene calls are TRBV6-1 and TRBJ2-5; no clear D gene. The CDR3 loop spans 13 amino acids. V lost 4 bases and J 2 bases, leaving 8 bases between the germline ends. Per the germline V gene, CDR1 is MNHNS and CDR2 is SASEGT.

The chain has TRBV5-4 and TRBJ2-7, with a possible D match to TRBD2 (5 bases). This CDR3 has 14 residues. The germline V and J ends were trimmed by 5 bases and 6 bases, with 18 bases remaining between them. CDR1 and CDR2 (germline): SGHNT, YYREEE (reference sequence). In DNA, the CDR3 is TGTGCCAGCAGTCCCGGACTGGTTCTTGGCGAGCAGTACTTC. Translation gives CASSPGLVLGEQYF. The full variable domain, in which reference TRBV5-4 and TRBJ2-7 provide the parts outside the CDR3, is ETGVTQSPTHLIKTRGQQVTLRCSSQSGHNTVSWYQQALGQGPQFIFQYYREEENGRGNFPPRFSGLQFPNYSSELNVNALELDDSALYLCASSPGLVLGEQYFGPGTRLTVT.

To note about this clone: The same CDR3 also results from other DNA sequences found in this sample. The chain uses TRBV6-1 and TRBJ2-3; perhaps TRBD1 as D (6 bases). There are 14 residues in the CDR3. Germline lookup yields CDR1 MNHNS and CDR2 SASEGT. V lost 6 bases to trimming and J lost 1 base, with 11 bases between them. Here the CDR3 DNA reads TGTGCCAGCAGCGGGGCAGGGGGCACAGATACGCAGTATTTT. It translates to CASSGAGGTDTQYF.

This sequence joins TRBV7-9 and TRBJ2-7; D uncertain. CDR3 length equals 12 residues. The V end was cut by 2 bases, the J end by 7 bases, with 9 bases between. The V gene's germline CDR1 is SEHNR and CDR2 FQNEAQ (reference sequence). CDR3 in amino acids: CASSLKGSEQYF. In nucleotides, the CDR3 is TGTGCCAGCAGCTTAAAGGGTAGTGAGCAGTACTTC.

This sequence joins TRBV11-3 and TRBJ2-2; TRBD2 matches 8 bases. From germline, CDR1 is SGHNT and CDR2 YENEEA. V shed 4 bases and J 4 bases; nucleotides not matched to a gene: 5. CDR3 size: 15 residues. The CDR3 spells CASSSGLAGTGELFF. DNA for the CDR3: TGTGCCAGCAGCTCAGGACTAGCAGGCACCGGGGAGCTGTTTTTT.

The CDR3, as DNA: TGCGCCAGCAGCCCGGACAGGGGCGCCTACGAGCAGTACTTC. Translation: CASSPDRGAYEQYF. The chain couples TRBV4-1 to TRBJ2-7; 9 bases are shared with TRBD1. Looked up from germline, CDR1 is MGHRA and CDR2 is YSYEKL. The CDR3 has 14 residues. V lost 4 bases and J lost 2; bases outside the gene matches: 3.

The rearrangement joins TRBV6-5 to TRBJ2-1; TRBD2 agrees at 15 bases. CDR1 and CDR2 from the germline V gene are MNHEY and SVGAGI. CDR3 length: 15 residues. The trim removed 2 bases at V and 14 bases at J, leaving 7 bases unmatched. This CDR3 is CASSYAGLAGGSKFF. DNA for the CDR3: TGTGCCAGCAGTTACGCAGGACTAGCGGGAGGGTCGAAGTTCTTC.

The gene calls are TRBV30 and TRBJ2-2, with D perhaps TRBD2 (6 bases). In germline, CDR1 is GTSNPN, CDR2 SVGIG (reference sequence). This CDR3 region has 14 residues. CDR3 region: CAWAGTYNTGELFF. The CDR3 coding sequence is TGTGCTTGGGCCGGGACTTATAATACCGGGGAGCTGTTTTTT.

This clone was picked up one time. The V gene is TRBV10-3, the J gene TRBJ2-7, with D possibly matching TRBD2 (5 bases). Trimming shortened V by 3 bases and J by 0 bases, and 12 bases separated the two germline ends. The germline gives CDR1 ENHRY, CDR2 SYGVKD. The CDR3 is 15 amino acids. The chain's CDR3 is CAISDPGKVSYEQYF. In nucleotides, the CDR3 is TGTGCCATCAGTGATCCGGGAAAGGTCTCCTACGAGCAGTACTTC.

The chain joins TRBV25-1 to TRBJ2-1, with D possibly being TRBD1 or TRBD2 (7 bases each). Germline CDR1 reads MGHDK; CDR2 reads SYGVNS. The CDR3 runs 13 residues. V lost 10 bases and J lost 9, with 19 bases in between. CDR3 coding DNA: TGTGCCACCCAAAAAGACAGGGAGGGTGAGCAGTTCTTC. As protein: CATQKDREGEQFF.

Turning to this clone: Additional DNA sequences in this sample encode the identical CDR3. CDR3 region: CASSIYGSNQPQHF. In DNA, the CDR3 is TGTGCCAGTAGTATATACGGTAGCAATCAGCCCCAGCATTTT. The rearrangement links TRBV19 to TRBJ1-5, with no clear D. This CDR3 region has 14 residues. Germline CDR1 and CDR2: LNHDA and SQIVND (reference sequence). Trimming took off 2 bases at V and 0 bases at J, with 5 bases between the two ends.

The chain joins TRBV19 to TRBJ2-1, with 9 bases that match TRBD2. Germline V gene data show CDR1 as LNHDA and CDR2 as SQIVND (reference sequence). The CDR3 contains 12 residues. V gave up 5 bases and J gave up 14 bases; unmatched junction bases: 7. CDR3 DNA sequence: TGTGCCAGTAGTCTTTTAGCGGGAGCGGAGTTCTTC. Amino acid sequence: CASSLLAGAEFF.

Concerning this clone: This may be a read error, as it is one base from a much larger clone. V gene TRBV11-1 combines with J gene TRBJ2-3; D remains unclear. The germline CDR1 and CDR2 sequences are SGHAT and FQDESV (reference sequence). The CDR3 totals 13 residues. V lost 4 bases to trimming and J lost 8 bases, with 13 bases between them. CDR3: CASSSTNVGTQYF. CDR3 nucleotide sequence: TGTGCCAGCAGCTCCACTAACGTCGGTACGCAGTATTTT. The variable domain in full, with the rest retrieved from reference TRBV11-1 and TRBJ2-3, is EAEVAQSPRYKITEKSQAVAFWCDPISGHATLYWYRQILGQGPELLVQFQDESVVDDSQLPKDRFSAERLKGVDSTLKIQPAELGDSAMYLCASSSTNVGTQYFGPGTRLTVL.

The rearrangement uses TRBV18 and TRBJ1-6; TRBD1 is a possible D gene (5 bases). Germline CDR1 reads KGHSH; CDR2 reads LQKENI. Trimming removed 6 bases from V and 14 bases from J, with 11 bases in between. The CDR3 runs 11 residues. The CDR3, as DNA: TGTGCCAGCTCGGCGGGACCTTCCCTCCACTTT. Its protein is CASSAGPSLHF.

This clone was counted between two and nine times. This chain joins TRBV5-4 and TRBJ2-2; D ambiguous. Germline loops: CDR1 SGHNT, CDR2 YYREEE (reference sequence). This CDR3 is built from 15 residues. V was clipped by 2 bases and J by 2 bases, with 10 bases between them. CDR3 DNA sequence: TGTGCCAGCAGCTTTGGTGGGCCAAACACCGGGGAGCTGTTTTTT. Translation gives CASSFGGPNTGELFF.

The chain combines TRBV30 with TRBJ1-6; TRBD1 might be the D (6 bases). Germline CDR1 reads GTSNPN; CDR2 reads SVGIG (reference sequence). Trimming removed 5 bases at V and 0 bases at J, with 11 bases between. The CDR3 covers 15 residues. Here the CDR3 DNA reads TGTGCCTGGGCGGAGGGGGGCTCCTATAATTCACCCCTCCACTTT. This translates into CAWAEGGSYNSPLHF.

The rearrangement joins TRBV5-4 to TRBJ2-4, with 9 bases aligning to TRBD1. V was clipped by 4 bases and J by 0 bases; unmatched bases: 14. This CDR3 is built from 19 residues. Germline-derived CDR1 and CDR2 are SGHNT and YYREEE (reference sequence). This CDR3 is CASSPSVGQGTLAKNIQYF. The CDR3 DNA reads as TGTGCCAGCAGCCCTAGTGTGGGACAGGGTACATTAGCCAAAAACATTCAGTACTTC.

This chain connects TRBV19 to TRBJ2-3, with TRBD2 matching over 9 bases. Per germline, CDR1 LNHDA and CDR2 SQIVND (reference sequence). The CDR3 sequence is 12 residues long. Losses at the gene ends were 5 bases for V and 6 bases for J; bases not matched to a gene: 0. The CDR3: CASSGLADTQYF. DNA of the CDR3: TGTGCCAGTAGTGGACTAGCGGATACGCAGTATTTT.

CDR3 nucleotides: TGTGCCAGCAGCATAGTCGGGACAGGGGGTAACGAGCAGTACTTC. Translation gives CASSIVGTGGNEQYF. V is TRBV11-2 and J is TRBJ2-7, with TRBD1 matching over 11 bases. The CDR3 runs 15 residues. Germline CDR1 SGHAT, CDR2 FQNNGV. The V and J ends lost 5 bases and 5 bases, in that order; junction bases with no gene match: 8.